Following are 22 T cell receptor beta chains from one sample sequenced in a study of OX40 agonist ivuxolimab in advanced cancers. This table comes from immunoSEQ multiplex PCR, and its TCRdb copy is limited to in-frame clones, with some not included. Of under 65,000 clones listed, more than 85% were seen once; the top ten hold 18%. The sequencing used CD4+ or CD8+ T cells sorted from blood, collected in a trial of the OX40 agonist ivuxolimab. The origin of the receptors is an adult with an advanced solid tumor such as melanoma, head and neck, liver or kidney cancer.

The CDR3 DNA sequence: TGCGCCAGCAGCTCTGACAGGGACTCCTACAATGAGCAGTTCTTC. Amino acids: CASSSDRDSYNEQFF. The rearrangement uses TRBV5-1 and TRBJ2-1, with 7 nucleotides matching TRBD1. The trim removed 3 bases at V and 0 bases at J, leaving 3 bases unmatched. CDR1 is SGHRS and CDR2 is YFSETQ in the germline V gene. The CDR3 contains 15 residues.

The chain links TRBV19 to TRBJ2-3; D possibly corresponds to TRBD2 (5 bases). V lost 7 bases to trimming and J lost 1 base, with 9 bases between them. The CDR3 has 13 amino acids. The V gene's germline CDR1 is LNHDA and CDR2 SQIVND (reference sequence). In DNA form, the CDR3 reads TGTGCCAGTATGAGGGTAGGCACAGATACGCAGTATTTT. Its protein product is CASMRVGTDTQYF. Combining the CDR3 with reference TRBV19 and TRBJ2-3 gives the whole variable domain DGGITQSPKYLFRKEGQNVTLSCEQNLNHDAMYWYRQDPGQGLRLIYYSQIVNDFQKGDIAEGYSVSREKKESFPLTVTSAQKNPTAFYLCASMRVGTDTQYFGPGTRLTVL.

The chain recombines TRBV11-2 with TRBJ2-7; D might be TRBD1 or TRBD2, each matching 5 bases. CDR3 length: 14 amino acids. Trimming cost V 6 bases and J 5 bases, with 17 bases left between them. The germline CDR1 and CDR2 sequences are SGHAT and FQNNGV. CDR3 DNA: TGTGCCAGCAGTTCGAGGGGTCGGGGTAACGAGCAGTACTTC. As protein: CASSSRGRGNEQYF.

The chain's CDR3 is CASSSLYSNQPQHF. Here the CDR3 DNA reads TGTGCCAGCAGCTCCCTCTATAGCAATCAGCCCCAGCATTTT. The V gene is TRBV7-9, the J gene TRBJ1-5; no definite D call. There are 14 residues in the CDR3. V was trimmed by 4 bases and J by 0 bases, leaving 7 bases between them. The V gene's germline CDR1 is SEHNR and CDR2 FQNEAQ (reference sequence).

The genes are TRBV29-1 and TRBJ2-2; 8 nucleotides line up with TRBD2. Losses at the gene ends were 1 base for V and 4 bases for J; bases not matched to a gene: 8. Germline loops: CDR1 SQVTM, CDR2 ANQGSEA. The CDR3 is 16 amino acids. The CDR3 coding sequence is TGCAGCGTTGAAGTGGTGGGACTAGGAATCACCGGGGAGCTGTTTTTT. Amino acid sequence: CSVEVVGLGITGELFF.

The chain couples TRBV6-5 to TRBJ1-5; TRBD1 is a possible D gene (6 bases). Trimming left V 2 bases short and J 5 bases short, with 13 bases between. The CDR3 covers 15 residues. CDR1 MNHEY and CDR2 SVGAGI come from the germline V gene. The CDR3, as DNA: TGTGCCAGCAGTTACGGGGGGCGAGCGGATCAGCCCCAGCATTTT. This translates into CASSYGGRADQPQHF.

Worth noting for this clone: A much bigger clone sits one base away, suggesting this may be a read error. J is TRBJ2-2 and V is TRBV6-6; the D call may be TRBD1 or TRBD2 (5 bases each). The V end was cut by 0 bases, the J end by 4 bases, with 6 bases between. Germline values: CDR1 MNHNY, CDR2 SVGAGI (reference sequence). The CDR3 is 14 residues long. The CDR3 loop is CASSYSRGTGELFF. The CDR3 nucleotides are TGTGCCAGCAGTTACTCGAGGGGCACCGGGGAGCTGTTTTTT.

This clone was seen more than once but under ten times. A read error may account for a junction end that differs from germline. The chain joins TRBV5-3 to TRBJ1-1, with D possibly being TRBD1 (6 bases). TRBV5-3 is an open reading frame whose function is uncertain. The CDR3 length is 14 residues. CDR3 in amino acids: CASSFRTANTEAFF. Written as DNA, the CDR3 is TGTGCCAGCAGCTTTAGGACAGCGAACACTGAAGCTTTCTTT.

The chain has TRBV7-9 and TRBJ2-7; D is unresolved. CDR3 length: 12 residues. V was pared by 4 bases and J by 3 bases, with 7 bases between. Germline V gene sequence: CDR1 SEHNR, CDR2 FQNEAQ (reference sequence). The CDR3 loop is CASSSNDYEQYF. The CDR3 DNA is TGTGCCAGCAGCTCCAATGACTACGAGCAGTACTTC.

The J gene is TRBJ1-1, the V gene TRBV7-6; TRBD1 might be the D (6 bases). The CDR3 is 13 amino acids. Germline V gene lookup returns CDR1 SGHVS and CDR2 FNYEAQ. Between the trimmed V and J ends, which lost 5 bases and 10 bases, there was a span of 17 bases. CDR3 sequence (DNA): TGTGCCAGCAGCCAGACAGGCCAGGGTAGAGCTTTCTTT. It is translated as CASSQTGQGRAFF.

The chain carries TRBV18 and TRBJ2-7, with no clear D. CDR1 is KGHSH, CDR2 LQKENI, per germline. The V gene lost 3 bases and the J gene lost 5 bases, with 11 bases spanning the gap. This CDR3 spans 13 amino acids. CDR3 coding DNA: TGTGCCAGCTCACCGGTGCAGGTCGACGAGCAGTACTTC. This encodes CASSPVQVDEQYF.

CDR3 in amino acids: CASSLDVGVAAYEQYF. CDR3 bases: TGTGCCAGCAGCTTAGACGTCGGGGTTGCGGCCTACGAGCAGTACTTC. The rearrangement joins TRBV7-2 to TRBJ2-7; weak D call: TRBD2 (5 bases). This CDR3 has 16 amino acids. The ends were cut back, 1 base at V and 2 bases at J, with 15 bases in the middle. Germline lookup yields CDR1 SGHTA and CDR2 FQGNSA. The full variable domain, with the rest looked up from reference TRBV7-2 and TRBJ2-7, is GAGVSQSPSNKVTEKGKDVELRCDPISGHTALYWYRQSLGQGLEFLIYFQGNSAPDKSGLPSDRFSAERTGGSVSTLTIQRTQQEDSAVYLCASSLDVGVAAYEQYFGPGTRLTVT.

J is TRBJ2-1 and V is TRBV27; 12 bases are a match to TRBD2. Germline V gives CDR1 MNHEY, CDR2 SMNVEV (reference sequence). This CDR3 comprises 15 residues. After removal of 5 bases from V and 4 bases from J, the junction contained 3 bases not matched to a gene. The CDR3, as DNA: TGTGCCAGCAGTGTACTAGCGGGGGGTTACAATGAGCAGTTCTTC. It encodes CASSVLAGGYNEQFF.

This clone was counted once. The J gene is TRBJ1-4, the V gene TRBV6-1, with D unresolved. This CDR3 has 14 amino acids. Germline V gene lookup returns CDR1 MNHNS and CDR2 SASEGT. The V end was cut by 10 bases, the J end by 7 bases, with 19 bases between. The CDR3 here is CAILDGGFSEKLFF. The CDR3 bases are TGTGCCATACTCGATGGAGGATTCAGTGAAAAACTGTTTTTT.

The genes are TRBV2 and TRBJ1-6, with D perhaps TRBD1 (6 bases). Germline V gene lookup returns CDR1 SNHLY and CDR2 FYNNEI. The CDR3 runs to 16 residues. V was cut by 4 bases and J by 7 bases, with 17 bases left in between. The CDR3 DNA reads as TGTGCCAGCAGTGGGACAGTCGAGACGCGAAATTCACCCCTCCACTTT. Encoded protein: CASSGTVETRNSPLHF.

The chain carries TRBV27 and TRBJ1-1; the D gene is possibly TRBD1 (5 bases). The CDR3 covers 14 residues. Germline V gene sequence: CDR1 MNHEY, CDR2 SMNVEV (reference sequence). V was trimmed by 2 bases and J by 1 base, leaving 8 bases between them. The CDR3 DNA is TGTGCCAGCAGTTTAGGGACTACGAACACTGAAGCTTTCTTT. It specifies CASSLGTTNTEAFF.

This clone has more than one count but fewer than ten. V and J are TRBV28 and TRBJ1-5, with D unresolved. The V end lost 3 bases, the J end lost 0 bases, and 9 bases lay between the germline ends. The CDR3 runs to 15 residues. CDR1 and CDR2 from the germline V gene are MDHEN and SYDVKM. CDR3 sequence (DNA): TGTGCCAGCAGTTTGGGCCTTTATAGCAATCAGCCCCAGCATTTT. This sequence encodes CASSLGLYSNQPQHF.

The chain links TRBV10-2 to TRBJ1-5; possible D gene TRBD1, 6 bases. The CDR3 spans 13 residues. The V and J ends lost 4 bases and 5 bases respectively, with 9 bases between them. In germline, CDR1 is WSHSY, CDR2 SAAADI. The CDR3 nucleotides are TGCGCCAGCAGTGGGGGGGGCTATCAGCCCCAGCATTTT. Protein product: CASSGGGYQPQHF.

The rearrangement joins TRBV4-1 to TRBJ2-7, with 7 bases that match TRBD2. V gave up 3 bases and J gave up 3 bases; unmatched junction bases: 5. Per the germline V gene, CDR1 is MGHRA and CDR2 is YSYEKL. The CDR3 length is 14 residues. CDR3 sequence reads: CASSHNGGYYEQYF. DNA of the CDR3: TGCGCCAGCAGCCATAACGGGGGGTACTACGAGCAGTACTTC.

The chain employs TRBV19 and TRBJ1-1; D unclear. Germline V gene data show CDR1 as LNHDA and CDR2 as SQIVND (reference sequence). V lost 3 bases and J 0 bases, leaving 5 bases between the germline ends. The CDR3 has 13 amino acids. As DNA, the CDR3 is TGTGCCAGTAGTATGGGCATGAACACTGAAGCTTTCTTT. It is translated as CASSMGMNTEAFF.

About this clone itself: The same CDR3 can be traced to other DNA sequences in this sample. The CDR3 nucleotides are TGTGCCAGCAGCTTCGGGAACACTGAAGCTTTCTTT. Protein sequence: CASSFGNTEAFF. The V gene is TRBV7-9, the J gene TRBJ1-1; D not resolved. V lost 3 bases and J lost 1, with 3 bases in between. Germline V gene lookup returns CDR1 SEHNR and CDR2 FQNEAQ (reference sequence). This CDR3 is built from 12 residues.

The V gene is TRBV21-1, the J gene TRBJ2-7; the table gives TRBD1 as D, unverified against the DNA. TRBV21-1 is a pseudogene segment. CDR3 length equals 15 residues. The CDR3 DNA is TGTGCCAGCAGAGGGCAGGGGGCGGATGGGGTCCTGTGGTACTTC. Encoded protein: CASRGQGADGVLWYF.